The entry that follows covers one TCR beta chain sequence. This entry belongs to a study of control samples from healthy donors and cancer patients. Data came from immunoSEQ multiplex PCR; TCRdb stores just in-frame clones and leaves some out. This table has roughly 400,000 clones, more than 80% appearing once. The sequence came from a man aged 40-49 years with head and neck cancer. Material: PBMCs.

The CDR3 DNA sequence: TGTGCCTGGAGGCTTACAGGGGGAGGCTACACCTTC. It yields the protein CAWRLTGGGYTF. The chain uses TRBV30 and TRBJ1-2, with 8 nucleotides matching TRBD1. With V trimmed by 3 bases and J by 8 bases, 5 bases remained unmatched. This CDR3 is 12 amino acids long. Germline V gene sequence: CDR1 GTSNPN, CDR2 SVGIG (reference sequence).